The T cell receptor beta chain under discussion was sequenced for a study of blood T cell repertoires in COVID-19 (dated by TCRdb to the early 2020s). Regarding the complete study: Samples from collaborators originated in the United States, Italy and Spain and spanned both the acute and convalescent phases of COVID-19. The dataset comprised deeply sampled blood TCRbeta repertoires from subjects exposed to, actively infected with, or recovered from COVID-19. A de-identified subject ID, COVID-19 status, age in years and sex were almost always included in the sample metadata. The prospective study material was composed of cDNA or gDNA derived from T cells, B-cell-depleted T cells, or PBMCs. Samples were obtained from the ongoing ImmuneRACE study (first 160 participants) and from 950 to 1,500 subjects provided by 6 global collaborators. The repertoires were made available in a free public database intended to serve as a resource for research on the immune response to SARS-CoV-2. Where available, HLA class I and class II types were obtained from metadata supplied by the sample provider rather than from assay-based typing. Beyond this particular receptor, the publication reports: Clinical and demographic metadata were provided uncurated, with the amount varying by source and participant.

With respect to this clone: Its binding antigen is unknown. No base qualities exist here, and no much larger clone lies one base off it.

The immunoSEQ Assay, a bias-controlled multiplex PCR, was used to amplify TCRbeta CDR3 regions from genomic DNA. On the authors' methods: Within the assay, amplification of reference gene primers was used to estimate how many nucleated cells each sample contained. To quantify the absolute abundance of each unique TCRbeta CDR3 rearrangement, sequence reads were collapsed and filtered. For each sample, productive Simpson clonality was calculated as the square root of Simpson's diversity index over productive rearrangements. This is the immuneACCESS table as TCRdb keeps it, with only in-frame sequences that have V and J called. A part of the clones is gone; compared with another copy, unresolved V genes explain less than half, and the rest is unexplained. V and J calls and clone size are copied from that table; D and trimming were computed from the DNA. Across this sample there are about 130,000 clones, with around three quarters seen only once. The ten largest clones take up 10% to 11% of the sample.

Each collaborating institution followed its own protocols to collect whole blood in K2EDTA tubes. For TCRbeta analysis, collaborator samples were shipped as frozen whole blood, as isolated PBMCs, or as DNA extracted from either sample type. Here V drops 5 bases and J drops 4 bases, and the junction holds 7 bases not matched to any gene. CDR1 and CDR2, per the germline V gene (reference sequence), are GTSNPN and SVGIG. The CDR3 starts with the cysteine, ends with the phenylalanine, and has 13 residues. Only the CDR3 DNA is retained, 39 bases long and in frame from the first base. Sequenced sample: peripheral blood. The chain uses TRBV30 and TRBJ1-2; TRBD1 lines up with 7 middle nucleotides. The receptor was derived from a human donor in a cohort sampled during active COVID-19. The nucleotides are TGTGCCTGGGGAGTCCAGGGGGGCTATGGCTACACCTTC. It translates as CAWGVQGGYGYTF.